A selection of T cell receptor beta chains follows, all from one sample in a study of a mutant IDH1 vaccine in newly diagnosed glioma. Data came from immunoSEQ multiplex PCR; TCRdb stores just in-frame clones and leaves some out. This table holds over 40,000 clones, 85% to 90% found once. Their antigens remain unidentified. The sample in question was PBMCs, obtained from a glioma patient whose treatment included an IDH1 peptide vaccine. The receptor source for this set is a man in his forties or fifties with glioma. CDR3s include the opening cysteine and the closing phenylalanine or tryptophan. D genes are given only for firm matches. Clone size is shown for a subset of rows, as once, few, many or a class of expanded clone.

j_call	d_call	v_call	clone_size	cdr3_aa	cdr3_nt
TRBJ1-1	NA	TRBV6-4	NA	CASSVEATNTEAFF	TGTGCCAGCAGTGTTGAGGCTACGAACACTGAAGCTTTCTTT
TRBJ2-1	NA	TRBV28	NA	CASSLSLVGNEQFF	TGTGCCAGCAGTTTGAGTCTAGTAGGGAATGAGCAGTTCTTC
TRBJ2-1	NA	TRBV9	NA	CASSGRDLTYNEQFF	TGTGCCAGCAGCGGCCGGGACTTGACCTACAATGAGCAGTTCTTC
TRBJ2-6	TRBD2	TRBV4-3	NA	CASSPAGDSSGANVLTF	TGCGCCAGCAGCCCCGCGGGAGACAGCTCTGGGGCCAACGTCCTGACTTTC
TRBJ1-2	NA	TRBV9	NA	CASSPRTDPAGYTF	TGTGCCAGCAGTCCGAGGACGGATCCGGCTGGCTACACCTTC
TRBJ2-7	NA	TRBV5-6	NA	CASSSRTMLRYEQYF	TGTGCCAGCAGCTCACGTACAATGTTACGCTACGAGCAGTACTTC
TRBJ2-1	NA	TRBV2	once	CASPRPDSYNEQFF	TGTGCCAGCCCAAGGCCAGACTCCTACAATGAGCAGTTCTTC
TRBJ2-5	NA	TRBV25-1	NA	CASSAPSRERETQYF	TGTGCCAGCAGTGCACCAAGCCGCGAAAGAGAGACCCAGTACTTC
TRBJ2-1	NA	TRBV9	NA	CASNQGSYNEQFF	TGTGCCAGCAATCAGGGCTCCTACAATGAGCAGTTCTTC
TRBJ2-3	TRBD2	TRBV4-1	NA	CASKAGGPTDTQYF	TGCGCCAGCAAAGCGGGGGGGCCCACAGATACGCAGTATTTT
TRBJ2-5	TRBD2	TRBV4-2	NA	CASSPELAGSLGKETQYF	TGTGCCAGCAGCCCTGAACTAGCGGGATCTTTAGGGAAAGAGACCCAGTACTTC
TRBJ2-2	NA	TRBV2	NA	CASRPQAPGELFF	TGTGCCAGCAGACCCCAGGCACCCGGGGAGCTGTTTTTT
TRBJ1-1	NA	TRBV4-2	NA	CASSQRGLWNTEAFF	TGTGCCAGCAGCCAACGTGGGTTATGGAACACTGAAGCTTTCTTT
TRBJ1-1	NA	TRBV18	NA	CASSPNPWAEAFF	TGTGCCAGCTCACCGAACCCTTGGGCTGAAGCTTTCTTT
TRBJ1-1	NA	TRBV5-1	NA	CASSLVPNQDTEAFF	TGCGCCAGCAGCTTGGTTCCGAATCAGGACACTGAAGCTTTCTTT
TRBJ2-5	TRBD2	TRBV28	NA	CASSRTSRETQYF	TGTGCCAGCAGCCGGACTAGCAGGGAGACCCAGTACTTC
TRBJ1-2	NA	TRBV29-1	few	CSVSESNYGYTF	TGCAGCGTTTCAGAGTCTAACTATGGCTACACCTTC
TRBJ2-7	TRBD1	TRBV28	NA	CASSPVTGGSYEQYF	TGTGCCAGCAGTCCAGTCACAGGGGGGTCCTACGAGCAGTACTTC
TRBJ2-3	NA	TRBV5-4	NA	CASSLAGDTQYF	TGTGCCAGCAGCTTGGCGGGAGATACGCAGTATTTT
TRBJ2-2	NA	TRBV6-4	NA	CASRIEGNTGELFF	TGTGCCAGCAGAATAGAAGGGAACACCGGGGAGCTGTTTTTT
TRBJ2-7	NA	TRBV28	NA	CASRFQGGAYEQYF	TGTGCCAGCAGGTTTCAGGGAGGCGCTTACGAGCAGTACTTC
TRBJ2-5	TRBD1	TRBV7-2	NA	CASSFNRGKETQYF	TGTGCCAGCAGCTTTAACAGGGGGAAAGAGACCCAGTACTTC
TRBJ1-4	NA	TRBV7-9	NA	CASSSGVLNEKLFF	TGTGCCAGCAGCTCAGGGGTCCTTAATGAAAAACTGTTTTTT
TRBJ1-2	NA	TRBV2	NA	CASSEATGVHYGYTF	TGTGCCAGCAGTGAAGCGACAGGAGTACACTATGGCTACACCTTC